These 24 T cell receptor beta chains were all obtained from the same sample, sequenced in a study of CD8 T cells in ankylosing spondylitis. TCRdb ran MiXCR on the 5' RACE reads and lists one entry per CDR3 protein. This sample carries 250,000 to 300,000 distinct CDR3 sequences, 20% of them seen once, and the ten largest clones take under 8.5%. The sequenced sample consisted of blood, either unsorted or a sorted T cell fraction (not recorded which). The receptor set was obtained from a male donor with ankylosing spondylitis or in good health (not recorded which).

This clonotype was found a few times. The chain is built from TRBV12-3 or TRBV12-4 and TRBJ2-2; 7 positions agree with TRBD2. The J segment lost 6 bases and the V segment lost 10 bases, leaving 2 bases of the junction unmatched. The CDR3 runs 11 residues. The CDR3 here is CANGLAGELFF. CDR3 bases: TGTGCCAACGGACTAGCCGGGGAGCTGTTTTTT.

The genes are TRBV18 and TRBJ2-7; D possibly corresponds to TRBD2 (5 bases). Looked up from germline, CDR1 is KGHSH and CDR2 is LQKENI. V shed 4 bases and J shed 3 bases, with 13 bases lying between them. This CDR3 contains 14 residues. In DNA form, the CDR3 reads TGTGCCAGCTCACAGTCGGTGGGAGTCTACGAGCAGTACGTC. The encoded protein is CASSQSVGVYEQYV.

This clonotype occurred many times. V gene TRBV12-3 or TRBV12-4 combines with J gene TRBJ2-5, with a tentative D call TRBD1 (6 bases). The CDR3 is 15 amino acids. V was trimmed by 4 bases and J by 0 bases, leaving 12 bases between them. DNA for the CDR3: TGTGCCAGCAGTTCCCTTACAGGGAACCAAGAGACCCAGTACTTC. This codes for CASSSLTGNQETQYF.

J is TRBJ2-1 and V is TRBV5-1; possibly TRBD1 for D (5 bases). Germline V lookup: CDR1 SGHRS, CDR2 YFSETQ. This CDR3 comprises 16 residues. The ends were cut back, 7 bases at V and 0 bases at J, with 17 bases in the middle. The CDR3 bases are TGCGCCAGCCGAATTGGGCCTGACAGCTCCTACAATGAGCAGTTCTTC. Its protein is CASRIGPDSSYNEQFF.

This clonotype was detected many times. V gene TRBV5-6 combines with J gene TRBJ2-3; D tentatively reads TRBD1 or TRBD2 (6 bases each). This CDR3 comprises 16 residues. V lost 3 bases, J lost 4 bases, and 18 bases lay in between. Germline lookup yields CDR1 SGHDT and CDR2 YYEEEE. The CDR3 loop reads CASSWGAMILPDTQYF. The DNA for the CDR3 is TGTGCCAGCAGCTGGGGGGCTATGATCCTACCAGATACGCAGTATTTT.

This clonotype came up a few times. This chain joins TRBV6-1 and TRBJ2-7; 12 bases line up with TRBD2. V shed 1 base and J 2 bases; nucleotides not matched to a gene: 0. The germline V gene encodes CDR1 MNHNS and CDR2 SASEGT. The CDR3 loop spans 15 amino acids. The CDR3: CASSEGLAGAYEQYV. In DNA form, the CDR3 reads TGTGCCAGCAGTGAAGGACTAGCGGGGGCCTACGAGCAGTACGTC.

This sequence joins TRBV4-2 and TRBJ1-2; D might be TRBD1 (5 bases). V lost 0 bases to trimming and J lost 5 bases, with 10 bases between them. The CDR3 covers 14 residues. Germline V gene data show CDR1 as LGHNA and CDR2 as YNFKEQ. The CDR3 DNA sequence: TGTGCCAGCAGCCAAGATGTCAGGGCTTATGGCTACACCTTC. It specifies CASSQDVRAYGYTF.

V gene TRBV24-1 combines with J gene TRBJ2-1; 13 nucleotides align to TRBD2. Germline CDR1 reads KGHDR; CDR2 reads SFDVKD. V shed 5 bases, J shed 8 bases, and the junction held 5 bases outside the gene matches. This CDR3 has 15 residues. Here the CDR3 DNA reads TGTGCCACCAGTGGGACTAGCGGGAGTTCCGATGAGCAGTTCTTC. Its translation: CATSGTSGSSDEQFF.

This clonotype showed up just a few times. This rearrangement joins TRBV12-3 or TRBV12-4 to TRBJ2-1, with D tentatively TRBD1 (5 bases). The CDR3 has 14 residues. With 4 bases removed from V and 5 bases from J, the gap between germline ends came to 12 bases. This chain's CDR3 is CASSSGQANNEQFF. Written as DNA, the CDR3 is TGTGCCAGCAGTTCAGGGCAGGCGAACAATGAGCAGTTCTTC.

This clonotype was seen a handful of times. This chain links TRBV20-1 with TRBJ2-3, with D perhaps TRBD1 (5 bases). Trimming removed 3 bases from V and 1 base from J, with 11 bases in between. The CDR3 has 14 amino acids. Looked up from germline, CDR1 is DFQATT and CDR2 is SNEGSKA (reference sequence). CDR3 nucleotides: TGCAGTGCTAGTGTAGGGGCCGGCACAGATACGCAGTATTTT. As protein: CSASVGAGTDTQYF.

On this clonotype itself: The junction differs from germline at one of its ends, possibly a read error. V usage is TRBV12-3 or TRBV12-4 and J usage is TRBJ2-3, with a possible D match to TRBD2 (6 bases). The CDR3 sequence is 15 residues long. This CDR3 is CDSRDRDFKRDTQYF. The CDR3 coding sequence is TGTGACAGCAGAGATCGGGACTTCAAGCGGGATACGCAGTATTTT.

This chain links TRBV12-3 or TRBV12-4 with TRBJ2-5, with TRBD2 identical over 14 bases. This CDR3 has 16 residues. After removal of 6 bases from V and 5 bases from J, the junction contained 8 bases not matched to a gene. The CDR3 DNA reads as TGTGCCAGCAGGAGGACTAGCGGGGGGCCAAGGGAGACCCAGTACTTC. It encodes CASRRTSGGPRETQYF.

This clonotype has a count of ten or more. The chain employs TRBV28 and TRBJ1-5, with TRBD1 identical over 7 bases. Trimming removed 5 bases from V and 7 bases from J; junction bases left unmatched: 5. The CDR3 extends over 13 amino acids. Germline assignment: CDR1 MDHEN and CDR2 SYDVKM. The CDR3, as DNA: TGTGCCAGCAGTGAGACAGGGTGGCAGCCCCAGCATTTT. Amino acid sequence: CASSETGWQPQHF.

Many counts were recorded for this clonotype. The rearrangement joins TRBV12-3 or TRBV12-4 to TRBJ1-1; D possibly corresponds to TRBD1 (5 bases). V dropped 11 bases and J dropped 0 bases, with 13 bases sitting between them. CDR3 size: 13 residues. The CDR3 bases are TGTGCCTCAGCAGACAGCATGAACACTGAAGCTTTCTTT. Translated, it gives CASADSMNTEAFF.

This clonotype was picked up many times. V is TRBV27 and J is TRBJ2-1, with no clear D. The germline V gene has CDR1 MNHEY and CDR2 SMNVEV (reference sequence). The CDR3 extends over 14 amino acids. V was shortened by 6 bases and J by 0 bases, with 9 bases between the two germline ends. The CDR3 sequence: CASRDGSSYNEQFF. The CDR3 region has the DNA TGTGCCAGCAGAGATGGTAGCTCCTACAATGAGCAGTTCTTC.

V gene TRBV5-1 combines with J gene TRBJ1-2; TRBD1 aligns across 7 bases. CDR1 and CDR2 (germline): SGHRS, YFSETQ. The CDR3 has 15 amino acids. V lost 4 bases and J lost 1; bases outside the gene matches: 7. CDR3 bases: TGCGCCAGCAGCCGTGAGACAGGGAGTAACTATGGCTACACCTTC. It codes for CASSRETGSNYGYTF.

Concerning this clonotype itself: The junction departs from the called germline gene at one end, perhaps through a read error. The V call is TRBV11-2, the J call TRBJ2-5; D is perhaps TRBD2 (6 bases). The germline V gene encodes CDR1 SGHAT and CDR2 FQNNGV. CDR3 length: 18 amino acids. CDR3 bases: TGTGCCCGCAGTTTAGATTTGTTTTTCTTGGGGGGACGAGAGACCCAGTACTTC. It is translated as CARSLDLFFLGGRETQYF.

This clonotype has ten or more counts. This CDR3 reads CASSSWSGEETQYF. CDR3 bases: TGTGCCAGCAGCTCCTGGAGTGGGGAAGAGACCCAGTACTTC. The chain recombines TRBV11-2 with TRBJ2-5; D is undetermined. Trimming left V 4 bases short and J 3 bases short, with 12 bases between. CDR1 and CDR2 from the germline V gene are SGHAT and FQNNGV. This CDR3 region has 14 residues.

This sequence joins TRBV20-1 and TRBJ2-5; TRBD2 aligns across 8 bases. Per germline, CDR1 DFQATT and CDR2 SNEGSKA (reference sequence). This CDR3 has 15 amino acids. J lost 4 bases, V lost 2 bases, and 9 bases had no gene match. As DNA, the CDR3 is TGCAGTGCTAGATTCCGAGGACTAGCCCCAGAGACCCAGTACTTC. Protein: CSARFRGLAPETQYF.

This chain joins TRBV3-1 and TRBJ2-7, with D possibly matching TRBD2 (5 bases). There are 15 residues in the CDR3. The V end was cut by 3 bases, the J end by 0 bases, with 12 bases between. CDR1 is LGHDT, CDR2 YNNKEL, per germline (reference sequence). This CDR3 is CASSHPGIPSYEQYV. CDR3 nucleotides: TGTGCCAGCAGCCATCCCGGGATACCCTCCTACGAGCAGTACGTC.

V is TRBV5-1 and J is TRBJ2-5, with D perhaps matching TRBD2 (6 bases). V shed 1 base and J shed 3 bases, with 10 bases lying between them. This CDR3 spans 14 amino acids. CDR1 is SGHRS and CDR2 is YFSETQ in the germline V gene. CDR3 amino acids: CASSLQPGEETQYF. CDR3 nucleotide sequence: TGCGCCAGCAGCTTGCAACCGGGAGAAGAGACCCAGTACTTC.

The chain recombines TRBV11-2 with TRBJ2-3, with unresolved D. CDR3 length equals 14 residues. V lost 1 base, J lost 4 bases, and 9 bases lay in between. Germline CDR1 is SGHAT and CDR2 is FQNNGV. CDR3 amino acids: CASSLVGVPDTQYF. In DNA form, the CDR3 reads TGTGCCAGCAGCTTAGTTGGTGTCCCAGATACGCAGTATTTT. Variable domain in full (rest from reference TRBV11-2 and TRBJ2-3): EAGVAQSPRYKIIEKRQSVAFWCNPISGHATLYWYQQILGQGPKLLIQFQNNGVVDDSQLPKDRFSAERLKGVDSTLKIQPAKLEDSAVYLCASSLVGVPDTQYFGPGTRLTVL.

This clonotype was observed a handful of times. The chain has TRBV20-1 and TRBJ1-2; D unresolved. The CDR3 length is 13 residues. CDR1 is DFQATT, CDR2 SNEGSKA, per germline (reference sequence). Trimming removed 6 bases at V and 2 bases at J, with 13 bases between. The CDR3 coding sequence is TGCAGTGCCCCAGCGATACCCAACTATGGCTACACCTTC. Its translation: CSAPAIPNYGYTF.

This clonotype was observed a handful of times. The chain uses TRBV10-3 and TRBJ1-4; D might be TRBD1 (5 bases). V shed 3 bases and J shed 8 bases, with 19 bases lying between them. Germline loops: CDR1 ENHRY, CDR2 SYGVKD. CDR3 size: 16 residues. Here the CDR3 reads CAISESSGAVWEKLFF. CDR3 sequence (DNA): TGTGCCATCAGTGAATCCTCCGGGGCCGTGTGGGAAAAACTGTTTTTT.